This TCR beta chain was recovered during a study of Graves' ophthalmopathy and Graves' hyperthyroidism. Study-level background: Peripheral blood was gathered at first diagnosis, ahead of any treatment whatsoever.

Newly diagnosed hyperthyroidism donors, aged 18 to 65, duration under 2 months. The evidence that diagnosis relied on was clinical symptoms, serum thyroxine, TRAb, thyroid ultrasound and orbital computed tomography. Findings of the study overall: Among expanded thyroid clonotypes above 0.001 frequency, most also occurred in blood.

RNA transcripts were the source from which TCR beta CDR3 regions were amplified. An initial RT-PCR round employing HTBI primers preceded a second-round multiplex PCR. Using its own MiXCR run on the multiplex PCR reads, TCRdb lists one record per CDR3 protein. The data hold about 390,000 distinct CDR3 sequences, with about 16% observed a single time. The CDR3 contains 14 residues. The V gene end was trimmed by 1 base and the J gene end by 8 bases; junction bases not matched to a gene: 7. Germline values: CDR1 SGHRS, CDR2 YFSETQ. This clonotype was detected ten times or more. Its antigen is not identified.

Sequencing input: peripheral blood. The clonotype was recovered from a woman under 30 with stable Graves' hyperthyroidism. The V gene is TRBV5-1, the J gene TRBJ2-7; TRBD2 matches 9 bases. The CDR3 region is CASSLLGTSYKQYF. The CDR3 DNA follows: TGCGCCAGCAGCTTGCTAGGGACTAGCTATAAGCAGTACTTC.